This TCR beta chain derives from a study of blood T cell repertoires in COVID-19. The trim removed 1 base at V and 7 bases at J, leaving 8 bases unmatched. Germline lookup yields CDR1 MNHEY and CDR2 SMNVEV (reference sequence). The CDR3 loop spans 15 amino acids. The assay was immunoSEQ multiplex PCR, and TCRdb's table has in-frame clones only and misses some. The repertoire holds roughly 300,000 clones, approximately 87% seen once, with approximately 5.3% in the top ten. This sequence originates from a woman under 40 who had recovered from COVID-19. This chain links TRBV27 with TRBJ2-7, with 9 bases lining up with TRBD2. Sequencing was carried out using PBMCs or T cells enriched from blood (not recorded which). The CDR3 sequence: CASSLLSSGVREQYF. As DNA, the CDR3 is TGTGCCAGCAGTTTATTATCTAGCGGGGTTAGGGAGCAGTACTTC.